The following is a T cell receptor (beta chain) sequence with its context. Its antigen is still unknown. A read error is possible here, since a much larger clone lies one base away. Library method: PCR. The instrument was an Illumina HiSeq 4000. High-throughput sequencing was used to profile the CDR3 region of the TCR beta-chain in every patient. As for the authors' bioinformatics: A classifier to discriminate distant-metastatic papillary thyroid cancer patients was built from CDR3 differences across clinicopathological groups. The Shannon index was used to measure repertoire diversity, and the Morisita-Horn index was used to measure how similar tumor and blood repertoires were. TCRdb reran the public reads through fastp at Q25 and MiXCR, keeping productive beta chains. Here the V and J calls rest on TCRdb's processing, not on the authors' analysis. In this sample the table shows 60,000 to 85,000 clones, roughly 18% of which occur a single time. The ten biggest clones cover about 13% of the sample.

The data stem from a study of metastatic and nonmetastatic thyroid tumors (dated by TCRdb to the early 2020s). Background for the entire study: Repertoires were compared across peripheral blood and tumor or nodule tissue samples from malignant and benign thyroid patients.

Before undergoing thyroid surgery, none of the patients had been given any kind of treatment. The study retrospectively analysed patient clinical samples collected from the early 2010s to the late 2010s using T-cell receptor beta sequencing. CDR1 MDHEN and CDR2 SYDVKM were looked up in the germline V gene. The CDR3, from cysteine to phenylalanine, totals 12 residues. Left in the record is the CDR3 DNA by itself, 36 bases read in frame from the first base. Findings and caveats that apply to the study as a whole: TCR beta diversity was reported as significantly higher in malignant tumors than in benign nodules, in both blood and tumor samples.

Rearrangement joined TRBV28 to TRBJ2-1, with 7 bases matching TRBD2. Sequencing was performed on blood. The sequence came from a female donor with papillary thyroid cancer or a benign thyroid nodule (not recorded which). Some clones in this sample may be carry-over from other donors' samples. The sequenced DNA is TGTGCCAACAGTTCTTGGACTAGTAGTAAGTTCTTC. It translates to CANSSWTSSKFF. Reference TRBV28 and TRBJ2-1 proteins supply the regions before and after the CDR3; the full variable domain is: DVKVTQSSRYLVKRTGEKVFLECVQDMDHENMFWYRQDPGLGLRLIYFSYDVKMKEKGDIPEGYSVSREKKERFSLILESASTNQTSMYLCANSSWTSSKFFGPGTRLTVL.